This entry concerns a single T cell receptor beta chain. This record belongs to a study of OX40 agonist ivuxolimab in advanced cancers. Clones were sequenced by immunoSEQ multiplex PCR, and TCRdb holds only the in-frame ones, with some missing. The data hold around 45,000 clones, with 75% to 80% observed a single time. CDR1 SGHAT and CDR2 FQNNGV come from the germline V gene. Losses at the gene ends were 2 bases for V and 5 bases for J; bases not matched to a gene: 9. The CDR3 has 16 residues. Enrollment shut out patients with autoimmune disease history or systemic immunosuppression. This specimen consisted of CD4+ or CD8+ T cells sorted from blood, obtained in a trial of the OX40 agonist ivuxolimab. The rearrangement joins TRBV11-2 to TRBJ2-5; 9 positions agree with TRBD1. The receptor was derived from an adult with an advanced solid tumor such as melanoma, head and neck, liver or kidney cancer. CDR3 region: CASSLTGQGISETQYF. The CDR3 DNA is TGTGCCAGCAGCTTAACAGGACAGGGGATCTCGGAGACCCAGTACTTC.